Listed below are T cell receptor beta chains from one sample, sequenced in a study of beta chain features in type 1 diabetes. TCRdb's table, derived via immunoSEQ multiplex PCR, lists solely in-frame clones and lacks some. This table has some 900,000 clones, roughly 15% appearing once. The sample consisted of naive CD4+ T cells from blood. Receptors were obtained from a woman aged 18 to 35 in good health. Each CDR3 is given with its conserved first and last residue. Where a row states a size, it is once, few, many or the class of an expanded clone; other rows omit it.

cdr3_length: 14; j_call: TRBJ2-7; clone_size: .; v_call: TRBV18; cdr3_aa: CASSPSGTVYEQYF
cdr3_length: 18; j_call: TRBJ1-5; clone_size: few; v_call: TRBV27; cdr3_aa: CASSFPGQGFLSNQPQHF
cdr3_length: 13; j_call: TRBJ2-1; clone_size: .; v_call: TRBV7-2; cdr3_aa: CASSLDRELEQFF
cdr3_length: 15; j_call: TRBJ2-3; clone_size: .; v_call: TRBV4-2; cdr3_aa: CASSQDRGSGDTQYF
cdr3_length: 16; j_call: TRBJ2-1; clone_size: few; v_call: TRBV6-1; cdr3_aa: CASSGASGSSYNEQFF
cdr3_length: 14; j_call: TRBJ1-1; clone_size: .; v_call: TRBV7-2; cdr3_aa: CASSLAGGRTEAFF
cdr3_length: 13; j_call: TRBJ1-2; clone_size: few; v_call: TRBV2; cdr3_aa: CASSRETLGGYTF
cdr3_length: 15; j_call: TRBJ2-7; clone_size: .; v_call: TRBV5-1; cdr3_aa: CASSFRAGGSAEQNF
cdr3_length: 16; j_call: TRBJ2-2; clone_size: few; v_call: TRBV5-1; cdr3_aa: CASSLQGTSEAGELFF
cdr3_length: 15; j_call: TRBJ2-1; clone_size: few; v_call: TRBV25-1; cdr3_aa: CASSQDRISYNEQFF
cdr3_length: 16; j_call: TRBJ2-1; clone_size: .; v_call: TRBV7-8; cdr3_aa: CASSLAGLAGAHEQFF
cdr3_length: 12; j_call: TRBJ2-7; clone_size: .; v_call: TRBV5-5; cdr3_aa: CASSFEHYEQYF